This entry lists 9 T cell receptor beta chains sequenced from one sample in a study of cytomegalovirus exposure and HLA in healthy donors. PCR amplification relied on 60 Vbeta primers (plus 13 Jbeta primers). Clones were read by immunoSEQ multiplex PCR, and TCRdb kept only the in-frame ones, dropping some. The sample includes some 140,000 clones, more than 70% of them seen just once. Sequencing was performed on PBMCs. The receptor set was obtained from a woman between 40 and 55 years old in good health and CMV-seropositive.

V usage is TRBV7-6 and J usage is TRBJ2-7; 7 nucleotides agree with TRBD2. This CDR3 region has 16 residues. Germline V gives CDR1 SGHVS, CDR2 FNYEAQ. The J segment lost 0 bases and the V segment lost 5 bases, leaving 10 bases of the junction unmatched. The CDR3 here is CASSPLKGGTSYEQYF. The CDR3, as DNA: TGTGCCAGCAGCCCTCTTAAGGGAGGGACCTCCTACGAGCAGTACTTC.

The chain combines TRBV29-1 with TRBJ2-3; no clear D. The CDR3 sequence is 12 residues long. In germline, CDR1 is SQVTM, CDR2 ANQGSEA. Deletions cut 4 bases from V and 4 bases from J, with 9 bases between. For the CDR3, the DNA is TGCAGCGTTGTATTAGTTGCAGATACGCAGTATTTT. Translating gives CSVVLVADTQYF.

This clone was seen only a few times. CDR3 coding DNA: TGTGCCAGCACCAAGACAGGGACAGGGGTTGTCGCTGAAGCTTTCTTT. Its translation is CASTKTGTGVVAEAFF. The chain joins TRBV2 to TRBJ1-1; 10 nucleotides match TRBD1. Germline lookup yields CDR1 SNHLY and CDR2 FYNNEI. Losses at the gene ends were 7 bases for V and 6 bases for J; bases not matched to a gene: 14. The CDR3 contains 16 residues. Supplemented by reference TRBV2 and TRBJ1-1, the full variable domain reads EPEVTQTPSHQVTQMGQEVILRCVPISNHLYFYWYRQILGQKVEFLVSFYNNEISEKSEIFDDQFSVERPDGSNFTLKIRSTKLEDSAMYFCASTKTGTGVVAEAFFGQGTRLTVV.

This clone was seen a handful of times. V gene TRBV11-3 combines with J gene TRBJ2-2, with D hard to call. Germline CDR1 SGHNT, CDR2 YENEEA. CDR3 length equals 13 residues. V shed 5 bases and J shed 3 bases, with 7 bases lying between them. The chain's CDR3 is CASSPGHTGELFF. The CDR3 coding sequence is TGTGCCAGCAGCCCAGGCCACACCGGGGAGCTGTTTTTT.

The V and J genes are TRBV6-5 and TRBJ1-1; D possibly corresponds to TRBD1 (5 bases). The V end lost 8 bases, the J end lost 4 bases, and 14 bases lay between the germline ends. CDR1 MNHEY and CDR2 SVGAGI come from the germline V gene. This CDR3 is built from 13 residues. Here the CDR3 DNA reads TGTGCCAGCCGGACCGGGGGGGGCACTGAAGCTTTCTTT. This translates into CASRTGGGTEAFF.

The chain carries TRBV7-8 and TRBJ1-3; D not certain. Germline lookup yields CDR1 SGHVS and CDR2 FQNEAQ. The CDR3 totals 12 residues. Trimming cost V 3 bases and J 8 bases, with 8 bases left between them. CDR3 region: CASSFIADTIYF. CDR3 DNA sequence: TGTGCCAGCAGCTTTATTGCGGACACCATATATTTT.

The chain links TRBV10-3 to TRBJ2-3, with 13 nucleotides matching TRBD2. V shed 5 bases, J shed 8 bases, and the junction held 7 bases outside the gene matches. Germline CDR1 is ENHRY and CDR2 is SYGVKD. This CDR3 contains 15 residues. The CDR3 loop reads CAISNDGLAGATQYF. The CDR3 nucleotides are TGTGCCATCAGTAACGACGGACTAGCGGGAGCTACGCAGTATTTT.

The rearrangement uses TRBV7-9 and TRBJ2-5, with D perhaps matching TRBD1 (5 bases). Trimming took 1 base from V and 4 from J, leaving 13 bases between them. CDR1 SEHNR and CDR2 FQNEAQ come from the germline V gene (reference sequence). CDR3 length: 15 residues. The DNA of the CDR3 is TGTGCCAGCAGCTTAGATCGGCAGGGCGCAGAGACCCAGTACTTC. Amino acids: CASSLDRQGAETQYF.

The CDR3 is CASSPSRLAGAYNEQFF. Written as DNA, the CDR3 is TGTGCCAGCAGCCCAAGCCGACTAGCGGGAGCCTACAATGAGCAGTTCTTC. The chain has TRBV7-9 and TRBJ2-1; 12 bases map to TRBD2. V trimming: 5 bases; J trimming: 2 bases; junction bases outside the gene matches: 7. Germline CDR1 reads SEHNR; CDR2 reads FQNEAQ (reference sequence). This CDR3 comprises 17 residues.